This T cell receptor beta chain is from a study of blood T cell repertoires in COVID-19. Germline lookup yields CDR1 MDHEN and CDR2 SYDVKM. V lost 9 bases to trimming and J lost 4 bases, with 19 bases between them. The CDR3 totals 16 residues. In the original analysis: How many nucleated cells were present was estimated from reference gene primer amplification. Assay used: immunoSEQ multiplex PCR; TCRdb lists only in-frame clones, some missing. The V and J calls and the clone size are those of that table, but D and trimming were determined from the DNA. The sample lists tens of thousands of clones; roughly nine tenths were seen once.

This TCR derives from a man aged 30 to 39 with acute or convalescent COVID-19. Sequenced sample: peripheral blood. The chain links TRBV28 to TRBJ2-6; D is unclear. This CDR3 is CASSRGGLSGANVLTF. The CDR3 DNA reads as TGTGCCAGTTCCCGTGGCGGCCTCTCGGGGGCCAACGTCCTGACTTTC.